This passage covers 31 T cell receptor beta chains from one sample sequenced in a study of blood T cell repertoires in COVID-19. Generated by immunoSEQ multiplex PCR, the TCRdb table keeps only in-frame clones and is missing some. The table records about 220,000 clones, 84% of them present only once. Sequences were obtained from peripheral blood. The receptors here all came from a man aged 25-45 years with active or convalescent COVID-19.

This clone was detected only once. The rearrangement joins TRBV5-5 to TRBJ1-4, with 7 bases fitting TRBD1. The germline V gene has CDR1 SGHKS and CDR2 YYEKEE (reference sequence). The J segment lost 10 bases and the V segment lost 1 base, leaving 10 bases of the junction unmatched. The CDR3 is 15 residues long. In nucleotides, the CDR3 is TGTGCCAGCAGCTTGCAGGGGGGAGTGGCAGGAAAACTGTTTTTT. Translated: CASSLQGGVAGKLFF.

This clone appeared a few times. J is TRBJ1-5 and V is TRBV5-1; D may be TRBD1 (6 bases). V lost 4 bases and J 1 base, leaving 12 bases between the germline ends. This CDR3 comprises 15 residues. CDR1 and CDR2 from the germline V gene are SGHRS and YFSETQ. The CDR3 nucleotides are TGCGCCAGCAGCCCAACAGGGAACAGCAATCAGCCCCAGCATTTT. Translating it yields CASSPTGNSNQPQHF.

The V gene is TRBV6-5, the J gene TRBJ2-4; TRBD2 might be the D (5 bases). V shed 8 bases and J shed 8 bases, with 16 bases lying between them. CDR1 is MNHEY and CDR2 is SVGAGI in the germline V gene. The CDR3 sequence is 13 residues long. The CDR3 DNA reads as TGTGCCAGCGAAAATGACCCGCGGGACATTCAGTACTTC. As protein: CASENDPRDIQYF.

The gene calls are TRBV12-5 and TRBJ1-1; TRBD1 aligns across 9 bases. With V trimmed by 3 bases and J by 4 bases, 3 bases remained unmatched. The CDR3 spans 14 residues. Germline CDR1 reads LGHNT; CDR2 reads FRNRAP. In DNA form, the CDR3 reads TGTGCTAGTGGTTTCTCACAGGGGGCCACTGAAGCTTTCTTT. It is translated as CASGFSQGATEAFF.

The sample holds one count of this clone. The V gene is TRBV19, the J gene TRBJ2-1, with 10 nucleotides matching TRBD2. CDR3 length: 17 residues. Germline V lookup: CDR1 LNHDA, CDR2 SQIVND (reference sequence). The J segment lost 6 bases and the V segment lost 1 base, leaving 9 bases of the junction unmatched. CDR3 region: CASSIGLAGALVNEQFF. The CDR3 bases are TGTGCCAGTAGTATAGGGCTAGCGGGGGCCTTAGTCAATGAGCAGTTCTTC.

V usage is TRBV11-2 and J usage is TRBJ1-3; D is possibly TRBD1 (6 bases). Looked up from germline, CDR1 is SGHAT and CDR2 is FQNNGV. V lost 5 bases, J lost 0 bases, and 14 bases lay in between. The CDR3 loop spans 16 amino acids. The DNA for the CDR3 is TGTGCCAGCAGCCGCATGCAGGGGAGCTCTGGAAACACCATATATTTT. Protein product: CASSRMQGSSGNTIYF.

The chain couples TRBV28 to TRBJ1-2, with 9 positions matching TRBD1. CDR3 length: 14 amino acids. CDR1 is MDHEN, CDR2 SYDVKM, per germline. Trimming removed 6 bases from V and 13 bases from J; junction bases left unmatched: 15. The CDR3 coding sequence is TGTGCCAGCAGCGGGCCGGGACAGGGTACGTCTAGCACCTTC. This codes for CASSGPGQGTSSTF.

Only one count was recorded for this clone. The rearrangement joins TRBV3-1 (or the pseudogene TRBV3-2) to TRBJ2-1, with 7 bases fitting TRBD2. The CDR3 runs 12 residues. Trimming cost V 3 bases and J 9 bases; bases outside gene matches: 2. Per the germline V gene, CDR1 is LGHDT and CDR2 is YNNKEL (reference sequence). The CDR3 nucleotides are TGTGCCAGCAGCCAGAGACTAGCTGAGCAGTTCTTC. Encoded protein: CASSQRLAEQFF.

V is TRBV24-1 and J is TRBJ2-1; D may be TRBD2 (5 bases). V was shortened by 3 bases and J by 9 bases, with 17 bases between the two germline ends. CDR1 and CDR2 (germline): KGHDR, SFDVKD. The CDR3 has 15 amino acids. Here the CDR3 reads CATSDPRSGTREQFF. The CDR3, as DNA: TGTGCCACCAGTGATCCCCGGTCGGGAACGCGTGAGCAGTTCTTC.

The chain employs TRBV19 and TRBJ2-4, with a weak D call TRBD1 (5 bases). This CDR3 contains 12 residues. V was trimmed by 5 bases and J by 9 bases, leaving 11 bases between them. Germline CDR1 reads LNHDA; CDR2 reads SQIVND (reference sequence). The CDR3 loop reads CASSPGSGIQYF. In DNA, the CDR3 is TGTGCCAGTAGTCCAGGGTCCGGCATTCAGTACTTC.

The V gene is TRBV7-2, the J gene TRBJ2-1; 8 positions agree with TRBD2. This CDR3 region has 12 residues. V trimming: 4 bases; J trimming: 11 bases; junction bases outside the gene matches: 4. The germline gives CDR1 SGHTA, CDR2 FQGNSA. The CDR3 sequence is CASSWSGGKQFF. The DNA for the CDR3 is TGTGCCAGCAGCTGGTCGGGGGGGAAGCAGTTCTTC.

CDR3 bases: TGTGCCAGCAGCCCCATTCGGCGGGGGCCTTTTGACTATGGCTACACCTTC. Its translation is CASSPIRRGPFDYGYTF. The rearrangement links TRBV5-6 to TRBJ1-2, with D perhaps TRBD1 (6 bases). The CDR3 loop spans 17 amino acids. Germline V gives CDR1 SGHDT, CDR2 YYEEEE. The germline V and J ends were trimmed by 4 bases and 3 bases, with 22 bases remaining between them.

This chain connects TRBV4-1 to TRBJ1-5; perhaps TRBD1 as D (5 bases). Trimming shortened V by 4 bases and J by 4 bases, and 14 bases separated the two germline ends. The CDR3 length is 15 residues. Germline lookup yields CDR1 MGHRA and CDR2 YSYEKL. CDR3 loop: CASSPLGPGNQPQHF. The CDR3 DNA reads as TGCGCCAGCAGCCCGCTAGGGCCAGGGAATCAGCCCCAGCATTTT.

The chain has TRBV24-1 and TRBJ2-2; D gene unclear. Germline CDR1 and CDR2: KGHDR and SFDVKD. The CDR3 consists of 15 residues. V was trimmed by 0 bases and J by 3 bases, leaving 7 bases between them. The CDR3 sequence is CATSDLRAHTGELFF. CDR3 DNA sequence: TGTGCCACCAGTGATTTGCGAGCGCACACCGGGGAGCTGTTTTTT.

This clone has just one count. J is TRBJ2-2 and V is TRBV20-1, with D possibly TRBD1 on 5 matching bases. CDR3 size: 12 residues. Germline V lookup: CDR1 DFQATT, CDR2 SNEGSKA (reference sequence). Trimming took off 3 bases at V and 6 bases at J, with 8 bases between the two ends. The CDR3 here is CSASLGAGELFF. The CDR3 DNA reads TGCAGTGCTAGTCTAGGGGCCGGGGAGCTGTTTTTT.

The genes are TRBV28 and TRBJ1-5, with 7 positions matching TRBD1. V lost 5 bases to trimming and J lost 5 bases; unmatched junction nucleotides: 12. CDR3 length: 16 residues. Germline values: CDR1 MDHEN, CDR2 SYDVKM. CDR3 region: CASSVLSTGAYQPQHF. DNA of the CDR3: TGTGCCAGCAGTGTCCTATCCACAGGGGCATATCAGCCCCAGCATTTT.

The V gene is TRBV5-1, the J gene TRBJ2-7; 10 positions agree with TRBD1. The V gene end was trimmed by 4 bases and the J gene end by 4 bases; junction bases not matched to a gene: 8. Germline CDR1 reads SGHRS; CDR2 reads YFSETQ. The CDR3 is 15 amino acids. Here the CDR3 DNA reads TGCGCCAGCAGCCCCCGGACAGGGGGGTCATACGAGCAGTACTTC. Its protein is CASSPRTGGSYEQYF. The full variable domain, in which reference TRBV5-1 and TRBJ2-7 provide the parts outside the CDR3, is KAGVTQTPRYLIKTRGQQVTLSCSPISGHRSVSWYQQTPGQGLQFLFEYFSETQRNKGNFPGRFSGRQFSNSRSEMNVSTLELGDSALYLCASSPRTGGSYEQYFGPGTRLTVT.

CDR3: CASSRGALGNTEAFF. Written as DNA, the CDR3 is TGTGCCAGCAGCCGGGGGGCCCTTGGGAACACTGAAGCTTTCTTT. The rearrangement uses TRBV28 and TRBJ1-1, with D tentatively TRBD1 (6 bases). Looked up from germline, CDR1 is MDHEN and CDR2 is SYDVKM. The V end lost 6 bases, the J end lost 1 base, and 15 bases lay between the germline ends. This CDR3 region has 15 residues.

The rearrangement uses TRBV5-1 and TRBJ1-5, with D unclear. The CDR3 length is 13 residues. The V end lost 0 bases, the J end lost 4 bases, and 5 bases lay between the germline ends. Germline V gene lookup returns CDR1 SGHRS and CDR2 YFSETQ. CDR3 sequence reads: CASSLELNQPQHF. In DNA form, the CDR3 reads TGCGCCAGCAGCTTGGAACTGAATCAGCCCCAGCATTTT.

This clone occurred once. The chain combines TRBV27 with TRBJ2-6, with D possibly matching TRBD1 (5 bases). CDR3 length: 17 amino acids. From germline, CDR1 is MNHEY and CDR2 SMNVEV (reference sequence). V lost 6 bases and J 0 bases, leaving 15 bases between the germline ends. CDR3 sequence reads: CASSPTGQSSGANVLTF. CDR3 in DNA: TGTGCCAGCAGCCCAACAGGCCAAAGCTCTGGGGCCAACGTCCTGACTTTC.

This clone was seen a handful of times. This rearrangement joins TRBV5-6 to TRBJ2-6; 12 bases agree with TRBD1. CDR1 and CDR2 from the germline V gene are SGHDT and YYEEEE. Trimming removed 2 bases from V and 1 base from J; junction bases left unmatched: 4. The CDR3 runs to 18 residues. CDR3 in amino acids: CASSFLGQGASGANVLTF. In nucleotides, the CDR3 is TGTGCCAGCAGCTTTTTGGGACAGGGGGCGTCTGGGGCCAACGTCCTGACTTTC.

The DNA for the CDR3 is TGTGCCAGCAGCAGTGTGGGAGGGCCGGGGGAGACCCAGTACTTC. Its protein is CASSSVGGPGETQYF. The chain combines TRBV21-1 with TRBJ2-5; TRBD2 is taken as the D call from the table, unchecked against the DNA. TRBV21-1 is termed a pseudogene. The CDR3 spans 15 residues.

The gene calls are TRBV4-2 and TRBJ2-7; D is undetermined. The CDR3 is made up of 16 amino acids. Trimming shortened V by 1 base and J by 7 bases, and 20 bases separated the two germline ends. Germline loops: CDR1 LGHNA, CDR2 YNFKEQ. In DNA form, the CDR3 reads TGTGCCAGCAGCCAAGTGGGCAACTCTCCAACTCCGGAGCAGTACTTC. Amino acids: CASSQVGNSPTPEQYF.

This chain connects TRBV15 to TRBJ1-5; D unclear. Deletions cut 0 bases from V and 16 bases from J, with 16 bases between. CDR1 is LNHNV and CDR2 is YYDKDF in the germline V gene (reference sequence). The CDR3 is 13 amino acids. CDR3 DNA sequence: TGTGCCACCAGCAGAGATCGCACAGCTCCGAGTCATTTT. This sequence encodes CATSRDRTAPSHF.

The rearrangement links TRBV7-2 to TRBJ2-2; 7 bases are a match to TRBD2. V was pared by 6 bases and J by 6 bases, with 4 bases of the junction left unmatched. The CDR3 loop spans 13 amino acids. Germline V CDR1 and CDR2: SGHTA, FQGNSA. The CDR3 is CASRSGTAGELFF. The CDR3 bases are TGTGCCAGCAGGAGCGGGACGGCCGGGGAGCTGTTTTTT.

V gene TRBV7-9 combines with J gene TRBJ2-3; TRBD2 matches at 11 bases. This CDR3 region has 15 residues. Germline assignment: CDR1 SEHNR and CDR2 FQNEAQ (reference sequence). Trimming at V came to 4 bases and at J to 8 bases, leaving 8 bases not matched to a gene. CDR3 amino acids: CASSSRLAGTPTQYF. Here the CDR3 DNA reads TGTGCCAGCAGCTCAAGACTAGCGGGAACCCCTACGCAGTATTTT. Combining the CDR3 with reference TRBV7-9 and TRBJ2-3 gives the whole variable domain DTGVSQNPRHKITKRGQNVTFRCDPISEHNRLYWYRQTLGQGPEFLTYFQNEAQLEKSRLLSDRFSAERPKGSFSTLEIQRTEQGDSAMYLCASSSRLAGTPTQYFGPGTRLTVL.

The CDR3 DNA reads as TGTGCCAGCAGCTTAGCCCGAGCGGGAGGGGAGACCCAGTACTTC. Translating gives CASSLARAGGETQYF. V and J are TRBV7-2 and TRBJ2-5; 10 bases match TRBD2. This CDR3 is built from 15 residues. The V gene end was trimmed by 0 bases and the J gene end by 5 bases; junction bases not matched to a gene: 3. Germline CDR1 and CDR2: SGHTA and FQGNSA.

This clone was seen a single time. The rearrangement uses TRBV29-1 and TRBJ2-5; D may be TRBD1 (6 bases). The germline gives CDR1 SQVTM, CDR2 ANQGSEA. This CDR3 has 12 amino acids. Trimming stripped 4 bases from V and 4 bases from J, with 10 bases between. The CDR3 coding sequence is TGCAGCGTTGCCAGGGGCGGAGAGACCCAGTACTTC. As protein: CSVARGGETQYF. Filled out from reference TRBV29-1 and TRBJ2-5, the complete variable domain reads SAVISQKPSRDICQRGTSLTIQCQVDSQVTMMFWYRQQPGQSLTLIATANQGSEATYESGFVIDKFPISRPNLTFSTLTVSNMSPEDSSIYLCSVARGGETQYFGPGTRLLVL.

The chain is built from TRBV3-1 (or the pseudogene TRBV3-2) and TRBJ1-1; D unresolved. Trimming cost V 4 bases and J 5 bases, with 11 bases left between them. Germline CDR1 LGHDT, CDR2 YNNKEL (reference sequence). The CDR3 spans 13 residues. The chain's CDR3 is CASSPYAYTEAFF. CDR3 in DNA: TGTGCCAGCAGCCCTTATGCCTATACTGAAGCTTTCTTT.

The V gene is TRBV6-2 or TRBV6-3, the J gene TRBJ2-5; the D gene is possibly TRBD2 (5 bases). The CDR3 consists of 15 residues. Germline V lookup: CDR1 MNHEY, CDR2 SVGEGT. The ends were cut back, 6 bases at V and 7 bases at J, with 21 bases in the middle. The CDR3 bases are TGTGCCAGCAGCTGGAACGACGCAGCCCGGGGGACCCAGTACTTC. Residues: CASSWNDAARGTQYF.

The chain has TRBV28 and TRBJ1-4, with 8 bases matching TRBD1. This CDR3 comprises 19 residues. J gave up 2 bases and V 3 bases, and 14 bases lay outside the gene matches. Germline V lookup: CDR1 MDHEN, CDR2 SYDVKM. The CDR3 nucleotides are TGTGCCAGCAGTTTCTCGTACAGGGGGATAATAAGGACTAATGAAAAACTGTTTTTT. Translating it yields CASSFSYRGIIRTNEKLFF.